Following are 17 T cell receptor beta chains from one sample sequenced in a study of immune evolution from preneoplasia to lung adenocarcinoma. Assay: immunoSEQ multiplex PCR; the TCRdb copy retains only in-frame clones and omits some. The sample records about 3,900 clones, 76% being singletons. The sequenced material came from FFPE minimally invasive lung adenocarcinoma tissue. Receptor source: a person aged 65 to 79 with lung adenocarcinoma.

This clone was seen a few times. V is TRBV5-1 and J is TRBJ2-2; D is possibly TRBD1 or TRBD2 (5 bases each). Deletions cut 1 base from V and 3 bases from J, with 13 bases between. There are 16 residues in the CDR3. The germline gives CDR1 SGHRS, CDR2 YFSETQ. The CDR3 protein is CASSLLGERDTGELFF. The CDR3 DNA sequence: TGCGCCAGCAGCTTGCTGGGGGAGAGGGACACCGGGGAGCTGTTTTTT.

By sample share, this clone is large (0.1 to 1%). The genes are TRBV5-8 and TRBJ2-1; TRBD2 matches at 10 bases. Germline CDR1 reads SGHTS; CDR2 reads YDEGEE. The CDR3 totals 18 residues. V lost 1 base and J lost 4; bases outside the gene matches: 11. As DNA, the CDR3 is TGTGCCAGCAGCTTGAGGGAGCGGGAGGGCCTAAGGTACAATGAGCAGTTCTTC. This encodes CASSLREREGLRYNEQFF.

This chain joins TRBV29-1 and TRBJ2-7, with TRBD2 as a possible D gene (7 bases). V was trimmed by 4 bases and J by 1 base, leaving 14 bases between them. Germline CDR1 reads SQVTM; CDR2 reads ANQGSEA. The CDR3 length is 14 residues. As DNA, the CDR3 is TGCAGCGTTGTAAGGGGGGGCGCATCCTACGAGCAGTACTTC. It yields the protein CSVVRGGASYEQYF.

This chain uses TRBV28 with TRBJ1-5; tentatively, D is TRBD1 (5 bases). The CDR3 extends over 15 amino acids. Deletions cut 7 bases from V and 4 bases from J, with 17 bases between. In germline, CDR1 is MDHEN, CDR2 SYDVKM. CDR3 loop: CASMGGDLKNQPQHF. In DNA, the CDR3 is TGTGCCAGCATGGGGGGGGACCTGAAAAATCAGCCCCAGCATTTT.

The V gene is TRBV25-1, the J gene TRBJ1-2; the D is unclear. Germline CDR1 and CDR2: MGHDK and SYGVNS. V lost 5 bases and J 7 bases, leaving 14 bases between the germline ends. The CDR3 length is 13 residues. Here the CDR3 reads CASSRTDGIGYTF. The CDR3 DNA follows: TGTGCCAGCAGTCGGACGGACGGTATTGGCTACACCTTC.

The V gene is TRBV11-1, the J gene TRBJ2-7; D possibly uses TRBD1 or TRBD2 (6 bases each). The germline CDR1 and CDR2 sequences are SGHAT and FQDESV (reference sequence). With 2 bases removed from V and 0 bases from J, the gap between germline ends came to 20 bases. The CDR3 is made up of 18 amino acids. Here the CDR3 reads CASSLFRWGAVSSYEQYF. DNA of the CDR3: TGTGCCAGCAGCTTATTCCGGTGGGGGGCGGTAAGCTCCTACGAGCAGTACTTC.

V usage is TRBV4-1 and J usage is TRBJ2-7; the match to TRBD1 covers 10 bases. This CDR3 has 14 residues. The trim removed 4 bases at V and 4 bases at J, leaving 4 bases unmatched. The germline V gene has CDR1 MGHRA and CDR2 YSYEKL. The DNA for the CDR3 is TGCGCCAGCAGCCGACAGGGGGCCGTTTACGAGCAGTACTTC. Its translation is CASSRQGAVYEQYF.

The chain combines TRBV27 with TRBJ1-5; D gene uncertain. There are 14 residues in the CDR3. V lost 0 bases and J lost 4, with 7 bases in between. Germline V gene sequence: CDR1 MNHEY, CDR2 SMNVEV (reference sequence). CDR3 sequence reads: CASSLSVWNQPQHF. Here the CDR3 DNA reads TGTGCCAGCAGTTTATCGGTTTGGAATCAGCCCCAGCATTTT.

The chain employs TRBV7-8 and TRBJ2-3, with D unclear. Between the trimmed V and J ends, which lost 5 bases and 0 bases, there was a span of 12 bases. The CDR3 has 15 amino acids. Germline V lookup: CDR1 SGHVS, CDR2 FQNEAQ. DNA for the CDR3: TGTGCCAGCAGCACCGGACCACCTAGCACAGATACGCAGTATTTT. Translation gives CASSTGPPSTDTQYF. Looking up the rest from reference TRBV7-8 and TRBJ2-3 gives the full variable domain: GAGVSQSPRYKVAKRGQDVALRCDPISGHVSLFWYQQALGQGPEFLTYFQNEAQLDKSGLPSDRFFAERPEGSVSTLKIQRTQQEDSAVYLCASSTGPPSTDTQYFGPGTRLTVL.

The chain carries TRBV6-1 and TRBJ2-6, with D unresolved. The CDR3 consists of 14 residues. CDR1 is MNHNS and CDR2 is SASEGT in the germline V gene. The germline V and J ends were trimmed by 1 base and 4 bases, with 5 bases remaining between them. The CDR3 DNA is TGTGCCAGCAGTGAAGTAGCCGGGGCCAACGTCCTGACTTTC. This gives the protein CASSEVAGANVLTF.

The table lists this clone with a few counts. The V call is TRBV30, the J call TRBJ2-1; D remains unclear. Deletions cut 2 bases from V and 3 bases from J, with 5 bases between. Germline loops: CDR1 GTSNPN, CDR2 SVGIG (reference sequence). The CDR3 loop spans 12 amino acids. As DNA, the CDR3 is TGTGCCTGGAGTTACCGCTACAATGAGCAGTTCTTC. As protein: CAWSYRYNEQFF.

The gene calls are TRBV15 and TRBJ1-4; possibly TRBD1 for D (6 bases). The CDR3 has 16 residues. The germline gives CDR1 LNHNV, CDR2 YYDKDF (reference sequence). V was pared by 1 base and J by 0 bases, with 9 bases between. This CDR3 reads CATSRGQGTTNEKLFF. The CDR3 bases are TGTGCCACCAGCAGAGGTCAGGGGACAACTAATGAAAAACTGTTTTTT. The whole variable domain, filled in from reference TRBV15 and TRBJ1-4, reads DAMVIQNPRYQVTQFGKPVTLSCSQTLNHNVMYWYQQKSSQAPKLLFHYYDKDFNNEADTPDNFQSRRPNTSFCFLDIRSPGLGDTAMYLCATSRGQGTTNEKLFFGSGTQLSVL.

The chain carries TRBV6-5 and TRBJ1-1; perhaps TRBD1 as D (5 bases). The CDR3 runs 13 residues. Trimming cost V 10 bases and J 11 bases, with 23 bases left between them. Germline CDR1 MNHEY, CDR2 SVGAGI. The CDR3 sequence: CATRPADRDGAFF. CDR3 coding DNA: TGTGCCACGCGCCCGGCCGACCGGGACGGCGCTTTCTTT.

J is TRBJ2-2 and V is TRBV10-3, with TRBD1 matching over 12 bases. V shed 8 bases, J shed 7 bases, and the junction held 5 bases outside the gene matches. The CDR3 sequence is 14 residues long. CDR1 ENHRY and CDR2 SYGVKD come from the germline V gene. DNA of the CDR3: TGTGCCATCGCCGGGACAGGGGGCATCGGGGAGCTGTTTTTT. This gives the protein CAIAGTGGIGELFF.

The genes are TRBV6-7 and TRBJ2-7; 9 bases are a match to TRBD2. TRBV6-7 carries the ORF label, with uncertain function. This CDR3 has 14 amino acids. The V gene end was trimmed by 8 bases and the J gene end by 8 bases; junction bases not matched to a gene: 13. In DNA, the CDR3 is TGTGCCAGCCGGCTAGGCGGGAGGGTTTGGAAGCAGTACTTC. Translation gives CASRLGGRVWKQYF.

The rearrangement uses TRBV5-1 and TRBJ1-1; TRBD1 matches at 8 bases. Germline V gene lookup returns CDR1 SGHRS and CDR2 YFSETQ. The CDR3 contains 14 residues. Germline trimming cut 2 bases from V and 5 bases from J; bases unmatched to any gene: 5. CDR3 bases: TGCGCCAGCAGCTTCCTGGACAGGGAGACTGAAGCTTTCTTT. This gives the protein CASSFLDRETEAFF.

The chain combines TRBV7-2 with TRBJ2-7; 8 nucleotides align to TRBD2. The CDR3 is made up of 15 amino acids. The germline gives CDR1 SGHTA, CDR2 FQGNSA. V lost 5 bases to trimming and J lost 4 bases; unmatched junction nucleotides: 10. The CDR3 reads CASSLQRESRYEQYF. DNA for the CDR3: TGTGCCAGCAGCCTCCAGCGGGAGAGCCGGTACGAGCAGTACTTC.